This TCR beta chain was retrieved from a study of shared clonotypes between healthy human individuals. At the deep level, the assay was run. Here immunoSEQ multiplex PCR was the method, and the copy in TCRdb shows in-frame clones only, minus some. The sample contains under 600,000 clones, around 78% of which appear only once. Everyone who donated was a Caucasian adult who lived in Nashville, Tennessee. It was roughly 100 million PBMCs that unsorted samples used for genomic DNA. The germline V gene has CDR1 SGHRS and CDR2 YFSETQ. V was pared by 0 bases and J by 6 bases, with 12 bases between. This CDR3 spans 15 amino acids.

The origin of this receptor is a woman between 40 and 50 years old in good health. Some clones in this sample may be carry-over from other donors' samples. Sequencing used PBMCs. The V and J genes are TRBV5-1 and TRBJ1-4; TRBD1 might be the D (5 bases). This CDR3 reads CASSLARASDEKLFF. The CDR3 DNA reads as TGCGCCAGCAGCTTGGCCAGGGCCTCAGATGAAAAACTGTTTTTT. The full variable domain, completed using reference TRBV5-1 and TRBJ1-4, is KAGVTQTPRYLIKTRGQQVTLSCSPISGHRSVSWYQQTPGQGLQFLFEYFSETQRNKGNFPGRFSGRQFSNSRSEMNVSTLELGDSALYLCASSLARASDEKLFFGSGTQLSVL.